This paragraph covers one T cell receptor (beta chain) sequence. The target antigen is unknown. The record originates from a study of T cell responses to AZD1222 COVID-19 vaccine. Study observations and caveats: Unmutated variant regions reportedly attract nearly half of all spike-specific TCRs. The sample set comprised mostly white British donors with more females, and clonal diversity was possibly underestimated. Spike-wide coverage was observed for vaccine-associated CD4 TCRs, with dominant responses at 160-218 and 743-854. The study found Spike-specific TCR breadth and depth rose after two AZD1222 doses.

Per germline, CDR1 GTSNPN and CDR2 SVGIG (reference sequence). The CDR3 covers 12 residues. Losses at the gene ends were 7 bases for V and 8 bases for J; bases not matched to a gene: 9. The repertoire was sequenced with immunoSEQ multiplex PCR; TCRdb's copy has only in-frame clones and lacks some. The sample has about 60,000 clones; over 75% are singletons. This sample comprised peripheral blood, obtained on day 0 of AZD1222 vaccination. V is TRBV30 and J is TRBJ1-2, with 8 bases aligning to TRBD1. The receptor was isolated from an adult in good health. CDR3 amino acids: CASDRASGGYTF. The DNA of the CDR3 is TGTGCCTCGGACAGGGCTTCGGGAGGCTACACCTTC.